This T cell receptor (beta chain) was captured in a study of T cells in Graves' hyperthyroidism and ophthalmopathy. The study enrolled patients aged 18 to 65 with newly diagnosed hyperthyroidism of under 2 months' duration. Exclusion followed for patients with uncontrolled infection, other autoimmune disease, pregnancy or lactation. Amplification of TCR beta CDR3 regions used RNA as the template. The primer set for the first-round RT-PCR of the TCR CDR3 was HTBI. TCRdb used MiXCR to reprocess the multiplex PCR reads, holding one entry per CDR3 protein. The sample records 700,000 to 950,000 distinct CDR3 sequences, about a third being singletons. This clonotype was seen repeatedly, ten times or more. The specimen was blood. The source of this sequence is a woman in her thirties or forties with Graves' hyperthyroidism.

CDR3 bases: TGTGCCAGCAGCTCCGGACGGGTGCAAGAGACCCAGTACTTC. As protein: CASSSGRVQETQYF. The rearrangement joins TRBV9 to TRBJ2-5; the D is unclear. The CDR3 contains 14 residues. The germline V gene encodes CDR1 SGDLS and CDR2 YYNGEE. V was clipped by 4 bases and J by 2 bases, with 12 bases between them.